The sequence of this T cell receptor beta chain was determined in a study of neoadjuvant anti-PD-1 for oral cavity cancer. About this clone: Its antigen remains unknown.

Six replicates per PBMC sample, mostly from about 500 ng of genomic DNA. Measured with immunoSEQ multiplex PCR; TCRdb has only the in-frame clones, and not every one. Of about 14,000 clones detected, just over 65% appear once; the ten largest clones hold 2% to 2.5%. Whole-study results and caveats: Higher pretreatment blood Treg/Th17 ratios correlated with higher pretreatment blood and lower post-treatment tumor TCRbeta clonality.

This CDR3 has 14 amino acids. The V gene lost 6 bases and the J gene lost 0 bases, with 11 bases spanning the gap. The germline V gene encodes CDR1 SGHTA and CDR2 FQGNSA. Stage II-IVA oral cavity squamous cell carcinoma was new and untreated by systemic or radiation therapy. This receptor was identified in a person between 40 and 85 years old with oral cavity squamous cell carcinoma. The sequences come from PBMCs, collected before nivolumab (anti-PD-1) treatment. V usage is TRBV7-2 and J usage is TRBJ1-1, with a tentative D call TRBD1 (5 bases). CDR3 bases: TGTGCCAGCAGTGTTGGGGGAATGAACACTGAAGCTTTCTTT. This gives the protein CASSVGGMNTEAFF.